A single sample is the source of the 27 T cell receptor beta chains below, sequenced in a study of blood T cell repertoires in COVID-19 (dated by TCRdb to about 2020). The library was built by means of the immunoSEQ multiplex PCR assay. The immuneACCESS repertoire file appears here via TCRdb, limited to in-frame rearrangements. These files lack a portion of the clones; in checked studies, under half of the deficit traces to unresolved V genes, and the cause of the others is not known. This sample gives about 340,000 clones in total; about nine tenths of them show up just once. Clones ranked in the top ten supply nearly 6.5% of the sample. Sequences were obtained from peripheral blood. The receptors come from a woman between 50 and 59 years old with COVID-19, enrolled during active disease.

This chain joins TRBV30 and TRBJ2-7; 7 nucleotides line up with TRBD1. Trimming cost V 5 bases and J 5 bases; bases outside gene matches: 9. Germline CDR1 GTSNPN, CDR2 SVGIG (reference sequence). The CDR3 runs to 13 residues. Here the CDR3 DNA reads TGTGCCTGGCTGCAGGACAGGTTCGACGAGCAGTACTTC. This translates into CAWLQDRFDEQYF. Using reference TRBV30 and TRBJ2-7 for the parts outside the CDR3, the full variable domain is SQTIHQWPATLVQPVGSPLSLECTVEGTSNPNLYWYRQAAGRGLQLLFYSVGIGQISSEVPQNLSASRPQDRQFILSSKKLLLSDSGFYLCAWLQDRFDEQYFGPGTRLTVT.

CDR3 amino acids: CASSLGSGANQPQHF. The CDR3 coding sequence is TGTGCCAGCAGCTTAGGATCTGGGGCAAATCAGCCCCAGCATTTT. The V call is TRBV11-3, the J call TRBJ1-5; possible D gene TRBD1, 5 bases. V lost 1 base, J lost 4 bases, and 11 bases lay in between. The CDR3 loop spans 15 amino acids. Germline lookup yields CDR1 SGHNT and CDR2 YENEEA.

The chain carries TRBV3-1 (or the pseudogene TRBV3-2) and TRBJ1-3; maybe TRBD1 (5 bases). CDR1 is LGHDT and CDR2 is YNNKEL in the germline V gene (reference sequence). The CDR3 extends over 15 amino acids. Trimming took off 4 bases at V and 0 bases at J, with 10 bases between the two ends. The CDR3 loop reads CASSPSTASGNTIYF. CDR3 DNA: TGTGCCAGCAGCCCTTCGACAGCCTCTGGAAACACCATATATTTT.

The chain links TRBV24-1 to TRBJ1-5, with D maybe TRBD1 (6 bases). The CDR3 length is 12 residues. Trimming removed 4 bases from V and 12 bases from J, with 12 bases in between. Germline CDR1 KGHDR, CDR2 SFDVKD. The DNA for the CDR3 is TGTGCCACCAGTGACACCACAGGGAACCAGCATTTT. Residues: CATSDTTGNQHF.

The chain combines TRBV6-6 with TRBJ2-7; 9 nucleotides agree with TRBD2. Germline CDR1 MNHNY, CDR2 SVGAGI (reference sequence). V shed 7 bases, J shed 0 bases, and the junction held 7 bases outside the gene matches. The CDR3 has 15 residues. CDR3 sequence: CASTKGLASSYEQYF. CDR3 sequence (DNA): TGTGCCAGCACCAAAGGACTAGCGAGCTCCTACGAGCAGTACTTC.

This clone was observed a single time. J is TRBJ2-7 and V is TRBV29-1; 13 bases are a match to TRBD2. J was trimmed by 4 bases and V by 3 bases; bases with no gene match: 9. Germline V gene lookup returns CDR1 SQVTM and CDR2 ANQGSEA. The CDR3 contains 16 residues. CDR3 protein: CSVDGGLAGETYEQYF. The CDR3 DNA is TGCAGCGTTGATGGAGGACTAGCGGGAGAAACTTACGAGCAGTACTTC.

J is TRBJ1-3 and V is TRBV3-1 (or the pseudogene TRBV3-2); D is ambiguous. Trimming cost V 0 bases and J 2 bases, with 11 bases left between them. Germline V gene lookup returns CDR1 LGHDT and CDR2 YNNKEL (reference sequence). This CDR3 comprises 16 residues. CDR3 sequence reads: CASSQEGRSPGNTIYF. The CDR3 nucleotides read TGTGCCAGCAGCCAAGAGGGCAGGTCTCCTGGAAACACCATATATTTT.

The chain links TRBV19 to TRBJ2-7; possible D gene TRBD1, 5 bases. Trimming shortened V by 5 bases and J by 4 bases, and 12 bases separated the two germline ends. The CDR3 covers 13 residues. Germline loops: CDR1 LNHDA, CDR2 SQIVND (reference sequence). CDR3 bases: TGTGCCAGTAGTCCTCATAGGGGTTACGAGCAGTACTTC. Translated: CASSPHRGYEQYF.

The gene calls are TRBV5-5 and TRBJ2-1; D remains ambiguous. In germline, CDR1 is SGHKS, CDR2 YYEKEE (reference sequence). Trimming stripped 2 bases from V and 6 bases from J, with 12 bases between. The CDR3 spans 14 residues. The CDR3 sequence is CASSFDDLFNEQFF. The CDR3 DNA sequence: TGTGCCAGCAGCTTCGACGACTTGTTCAATGAGCAGTTCTTC.

The chain employs TRBV29-1 and TRBJ1-4; TRBD1 matches at 8 bases. This CDR3 contains 15 residues. CDR1 is SQVTM, CDR2 ANQGSEA, per germline. Unmatched junction bases numbered 11, after V lost 7 bases and J lost 4 bases. CDR3 residues: CSASPAGGFNEKLFF. The CDR3 DNA sequence: TGCAGCGCCTCCCCGGCAGGGGGCTTTAATGAAAAACTGTTTTTT.

Here the CDR3 DNA reads TGCGCCAGCAGCCCATGGGGACAGGGGGGAATGAACACTGAAGCTTTCTTT. This codes for CASSPWGQGGMNTEAFF. The rearrangement uses TRBV5-1 and TRBJ1-1, with 11 bases fitting TRBD1. Per germline, CDR1 SGHRS and CDR2 YFSETQ. The CDR3 has 17 residues. The junction had 8 bases not matched to a gene; V was cut back by 4 bases and J by 0 bases.

The chain links TRBV7-8 to TRBJ2-7, with 11 positions matching TRBD1. The V gene's germline CDR1 is SGHVS and CDR2 FQNEAQ. J gave up 6 bases and V 5 bases, and 3 bases lay outside the gene matches. The CDR3 is made up of 13 amino acids. The CDR3 sequence: CASSPGTGGEQYF. CDR3 nucleotides: TGTGCCAGCAGCCCCGGGACAGGGGGCGAGCAGTACTTC.

The V call is TRBV24-1, the J call TRBJ2-1, with TRBD2 matching 9 bases. The V gene's germline CDR1 is KGHDR and CDR2 SFDVKD. This CDR3 has 17 amino acids. V shed 3 bases, J shed 6 bases, and the junction held 11 bases outside the gene matches. The CDR3 reads CATSDNRGGRASNEQFF. The CDR3, as DNA: TGTGCCACCAGTGATAACCGAGGCGGGAGGGCGTCCAATGAGCAGTTCTTC.

This clone has at least ten counts. V gene TRBV6-5 combines with J gene TRBJ1-5, with 11 positions matching TRBD1. The CDR3 sequence is 13 residues long. V lost 8 bases, J lost 4 bases, and 1 base stayed unmatched. CDR1 MNHEY and CDR2 SVGAGI come from the germline V gene. The CDR3 DNA follows: TGTGCCAGCGGACAGGGGGCGAATCAGCCCCAGCATTTT. This encodes CASGQGANQPQHF.

This clone was picked up a small number of times. The chain couples TRBV25-1 to TRBJ1-2; 7 positions agree with TRBD1. The length of the CDR3 is 15 residues. Germline CDR1 reads MGHDK; CDR2 reads SYGVNS. Trimming removed 5 bases from V and 0 bases from J; junction bases left unmatched: 6. The CDR3 loop is CASSQTGTANYGYTF. The CDR3 DNA is TGTGCCAGCAGTCAGACCGGGACAGCTAACTATGGCTACACCTTC.

This chain uses TRBV29-1 with TRBJ1-2; 7 nucleotides match TRBD1. The trim removed 6 bases at V and 2 bases at J, leaving 6 bases unmatched. CDR1 is SQVTM and CDR2 is ANQGSEA in the germline V gene. The CDR3 has 13 amino acids. The CDR3 sequence: CSVAQGKNYGYTF. Written as DNA, the CDR3 is TGCAGCGTCGCACAGGGGAAAAACTATGGCTACACCTTC.

This chain connects TRBV27 to TRBJ2-7; the match to TRBD1 covers 9 bases. Germline V lookup: CDR1 MNHEY, CDR2 SMNVEV (reference sequence). Trimming at V came to 0 bases and at J to 6 bases, leaving 3 bases not matched to a gene. The CDR3 has 14 amino acids. The CDR3 protein is CASSLSQGAGEQYF. The DNA for the CDR3 is TGTGCCAGCAGTTTATCACAGGGGGCGGGCGAGCAGTACTTC.

The chain links TRBV5-1 to TRBJ2-1; TRBD2 matches 8 bases. CDR1 is SGHRS and CDR2 is YFSETQ in the germline V gene. This CDR3 is 16 amino acids long. The V and J ends lost 7 bases and 8 bases, in that order; junction bases with no gene match: 17. The CDR3 here is CASSSGGVAGAHEQFF. The DNA for the CDR3 is TGCGCCAGCTCCTCGGGAGGGGTCGCGGGAGCTCATGAGCAGTTCTTC.

The genes are TRBV11-2 and TRBJ2-5; the match to TRBD2 covers 10 bases. There are 16 residues in the CDR3. Germline-derived CDR1 and CDR2 are SGHAT and FQNNGV. Germline trimming cut 2 bases from V and 5 bases from J; bases unmatched to any gene: 8. The CDR3 DNA follows: TGTGCCAGCAGCTTACGGAGCGGGAGGGCCGATGAGACCCAGTACTTC. Translated: CASSLRSGRADETQYF.

This chain links TRBV20-1 with TRBJ2-7; 12 bases are shared with TRBD2. CDR3 length: 14 amino acids. From germline, CDR1 is DFQATT and CDR2 SNEGSKA (reference sequence). The V segment lost 3 bases and the J segment 2 bases; nucleotides outside the gene matches: 2. The CDR3 region has the DNA TGCAGTGCTAGTAGGACTAGCGGGACCTACGAGCAGTACTTC. Protein product: CSASRTSGTYEQYF.

The gene calls are TRBV27 and TRBJ1-5; the D gene is possibly TRBD1 (5 bases). CDR1 and CDR2 from the germline V gene are MNHEY and SMNVEV (reference sequence). The CDR3 totals 15 residues. V dropped 5 bases and J dropped 0 bases, with 11 bases sitting between them. The CDR3 bases are TGTGCCAGCAGTCTGTCTCAGGGTAGCAATCAGCCCCAGCATTTT. It codes for CASSLSQGSNQPQHF.

CDR3 in DNA: TGTGCCAGCAGTGATCTCGCCCCAGCGCCTGCCGGGGAGCTGTTTTTT. Its translation is CASSDLAPAPAGELFF. The chain combines TRBV6-4 with TRBJ2-2, with D hard to call. Germline V CDR1 and CDR2: MRHNA, SNTAGT. Trimming removed 3 bases at V and 6 bases at J, with 17 bases between. This CDR3 contains 16 residues.

The chain links TRBV15 to TRBJ2-7; a weak D match, TRBD2 (5 bases). The CDR3 sequence is 14 residues long. Germline V gives CDR1 LNHNV, CDR2 YYDKDF (reference sequence). V lost 0 bases and J 6 bases, leaving 12 bases between the germline ends. As DNA, the CDR3 is TGTGCCACCAGCAGAGATCTGGGAGCTCCCGAGCAGTACTTC. Encoded protein: CATSRDLGAPEQYF.

This chain connects TRBV19 to TRBJ1-4; 10 nucleotides align to TRBD1. The CDR3 is 21 amino acids. Germline CDR1 and CDR2: LNHDA and SQIVND (reference sequence). Trimming removed 4 bases from V and 0 bases from J; junction bases left unmatched: 17. The CDR3 nucleotides read TGTGCCAGTAGTAAGACCGGAAGCTACGGACAGGGGGTGCCAACTAATGAAAAACTGTTTTTT. Protein sequence: CASSKTGSYGQGVPTNEKLFF.

The chain uses TRBV15 and TRBJ1-2, with D tentatively TRBD1 (5 bases). CDR1 is LNHNV and CDR2 is YYDKDF in the germline V gene (reference sequence). The V end was cut by 0 bases, the J end by 6 bases, with 14 bases between. This CDR3 is 15 amino acids long. CDR3: CATSRDPGSGDGYTF. The CDR3 region has the DNA TGTGCCACCAGCAGAGACCCCGGGTCGGGGGATGGCTACACCTTC.

The gene calls are TRBV7-9 and TRBJ2-3; D may be TRBD2 (6 bases). The CDR3 runs 18 residues. The V end lost 5 bases, the J end lost 2 bases, and 23 bases lay between the germline ends. Germline-derived CDR1 and CDR2 are SEHNR and FQNEAQ (reference sequence). The CDR3: CASSPTPGTPLYTDTQYF. For the CDR3, the DNA is TGTGCCAGCAGCCCTACCCCCGGGACTCCCTTATACACAGATACGCAGTATTTT.

CDR3 sequence reads: CASSQNERGYTEAFF. In nucleotides, the CDR3 is TGTGCCAGCAGCCAGAATGAAAGAGGGTACACTGAAGCTTTCTTT. The rearrangement links TRBV3-1 (or the pseudogene TRBV3-2) to TRBJ1-1; D ambiguous. CDR1 and CDR2 from the germline V gene are LGHDT and YNNKEL (reference sequence). The CDR3 extends over 15 amino acids. Trimming stripped 3 bases from V and 3 bases from J, with 14 bases between.